The next 28 T cell receptor beta chains were all read from a single sample in a study of OX40 agonist ivuxolimab in advanced cancers. The table came from immunoSEQ multiplex PCR; TCRdb's copy has only in-frame clones and leaves some out. The table includes roughly 41,000 clones, about nine tenths detected once. Source: CD4+ or CD8+ T cells sorted from blood, taken in a trial of the OX40 agonist ivuxolimab. All receptors derive from an adult with an advanced solid tumor such as melanoma, head and neck, liver or kidney cancer.

The V gene is TRBV6-1, the J gene TRBJ2-7; D unclear. This CDR3 is 14 amino acids long. V lost 1 base and J 6 bases, leaving 13 bases between the germline ends. CDR1 is MNHNS and CDR2 is SASEGT in the germline V gene. In DNA, the CDR3 is TGTGCCAGCAGTGAAGAGGACGGGCTCGCCGAGCAGTACTTC. This codes for CASSEEDGLAEQYF.

The V call is TRBV27, the J call TRBJ1-1; D perhaps matches TRBD1 (6 bases). CDR3 length: 17 residues. V lost 6 bases and J 1 base, leaving 21 bases between the germline ends. Looked up from germline, CDR1 is MNHEY and CDR2 is SMNVEV (reference sequence). CDR3 loop: CASSLPRTDSENTEAFF. The DNA for the CDR3 is TGTGCCAGCAGCCTCCCTCGGACGGACAGTGAGAACACTGAAGCTTTCTTT.

The chain recombines TRBV6-4 with TRBJ1-2; D possibly corresponds to TRBD1 (6 bases). The CDR3 totals 16 residues. Germline V gene sequence: CDR1 MRHNA, CDR2 SNTAGT. The V and J ends lost 0 bases and 3 bases respectively, with 14 bases between them. The CDR3: CASSDSKSGQHYGYTF. The CDR3 nucleotides read TGTGCCAGCAGTGACTCGAAGTCCGGACAGCACTATGGCTACACCTTC.

The chain couples TRBV4-1 to TRBJ2-1; D unresolved. Trimming removed 4 bases from V and 7 bases from J, with 8 bases in between. The CDR3 totals 12 residues. Per the germline V gene, CDR1 is MGHRA and CDR2 is YSYEKL. CDR3 DNA: TGCGCCAGCAGCCGAGTCGGGAATGAGCAGTTCTTC. This encodes CASSRVGNEQFF.

The V gene is TRBV10-3, the J gene TRBJ1-2, with TRBD1 matching 7 bases. After removal of 8 bases from V and 4 bases from J, the junction contained 4 bases not matched to a gene. CDR1 is ENHRY, CDR2 SYGVKD, per germline. This CDR3 has 12 residues. The CDR3 nucleotides are TGTGCCATCGGCGGGACAGCCTATGGCTACACCTTC. Translation gives CAIGGTAYGYTF.

V gene TRBV7-9 combines with J gene TRBJ2-7; D ambiguous. V was shortened by 5 bases and J by 3 bases, with 8 bases between the two germline ends. Germline V lookup: CDR1 SEHNR, CDR2 FQNEAQ (reference sequence). The CDR3 has 12 amino acids. The CDR3 DNA is TGTGCCAGCAGCCCCAACTTCTACGAGCAGTACTTC. This encodes CASSPNFYEQYF. The full variable domain, completed using reference TRBV7-9 and TRBJ2-7, is DTGVSQNPRHKITKRGQNVTFRCDPISEHNRLYWYRQTLGQGPEFLTYFQNEAQLEKSRLLSDRFSAERPKGSFSTLEIQRTEQGDSAMYLCASSPNFYEQYFGPGTRLTVT.

The rearrangement joins TRBV11-2 to TRBJ2-2; no firm D call. Germline CDR1 reads SGHAT; CDR2 reads FQNNGV. V lost 4 bases to trimming and J lost 5 bases, with 8 bases between them. The CDR3 spans 13 residues. The CDR3 sequence is CASSSFRTGELFF. The CDR3 DNA reads as TGTGCCAGCAGCTCGTTCAGGACCGGGGAGCTGTTTTTT. Full variable domain (rest looked up from reference TRBV11-2 and TRBJ2-2): EAGVAQSPRYKIIEKRQSVAFWCNPISGHATLYWYQQILGQGPKLLIQFQNNGVVDDSQLPKDRFSAERLKGVDSTLKIQPAKLEDSAVYLCASSSFRTGELFFGEGSRLTVL.

The rearrangement links TRBV7-2 to TRBJ2-4; unclear D gene. The V gene lost 0 bases and the J gene lost 0 bases, with 3 bases spanning the gap. The germline gives CDR1 SGHTA, CDR2 FQGNSA. CDR3 size: 14 residues. In nucleotides, the CDR3 is TGTGCCAGCAGCTTAGCCGTAGCCAAAAACATTCAGTACTTC. Its translation: CASSLAVAKNIQYF.

This chain connects TRBV7-9 to TRBJ2-3; D is undetermined. V dropped 4 bases and J dropped 5 bases, with 10 bases sitting between them. Germline V lookup: CDR1 SEHNR, CDR2 FQNEAQ (reference sequence). The CDR3 covers 13 residues. As DNA, the CDR3 is TGTGCCAGCAGCTCCCTGGCGCGAGATACGCAGTATTTT. Its protein is CASSSLARDTQYF.

This chain joins TRBV19 and TRBJ2-5, with TRBD2 as a possible D gene (6 bases). The CDR3 has 14 residues. Trimming left V 5 bases short and J 4 bases short, with 14 bases between. The germline V gene has CDR1 LNHDA and CDR2 SQIVND (reference sequence). The CDR3 DNA is TGTGCCAGTAGTTCCCGGGACTCAAGAGAGACCCAGTACTTC. It translates to CASSSRDSRETQYF.

J is TRBJ2-1 and V is TRBV10-2; 10 bases align to TRBD2. With 8 bases clipped from V and 7 bases from J, the junction kept 17 bases outside the gene matches. Germline V gene data show CDR1 as WSHSY and CDR2 as SAAADI. The CDR3 is 17 amino acids. The chain's CDR3 is CASGGALAGGGGNEQFF. CDR3 nucleotide sequence: TGCGCCAGCGGGGGGGCTTTAGCGGGAGGAGGTGGAAATGAGCAGTTCTTC.

The chain is built from TRBV11-2 and TRBJ1-1, with 10 positions matching TRBD1. With 3 bases clipped from V and 3 bases from J, the junction kept 1 base outside the gene matches. Germline V CDR1 and CDR2: SGHAT, FQNNGV. The CDR3 extends over 14 amino acids. CDR3 coding DNA: TGTGCCAGCAGCTTTGGGACAGGGGACACTGAAGCTTTCTTT. Translated: CASSFGTGDTEAFF.

The chain couples TRBV9 to TRBJ1-2; 9 bases match TRBD1. V dropped 0 bases and J dropped 3; count of bases not matched to a gene: 0. The V gene's germline CDR1 is SGDLS and CDR2 YYNGEE. This CDR3 is 14 amino acids long. The CDR3 loop is CASSVGTGDYGYTF. The CDR3 bases are TGTGCCAGCAGCGTAGGGACAGGGGACTATGGCTACACCTTC.

The chain carries TRBV9 and TRBJ2-3; 8 bases map to TRBD2. The germline gives CDR1 SGDLS, CDR2 YYNGEE. This CDR3 is 16 amino acids long. The V gene end was trimmed by 1 base and the J gene end by 2 bases; junction bases not matched to a gene: 6. The CDR3 is CASSVIAGSPTDTQYF. CDR3 bases: TGTGCCAGCAGCGTAATAGCGGGGAGTCCCACAGATACGCAGTATTTT.

This clone was seen a single time. The chain uses TRBV9 and TRBJ2-3; D ambiguous. There are 14 residues in the CDR3. The V end lost 1 base, the J end lost 2 bases, and 8 bases lay between the germline ends. CDR1 and CDR2 (germline): SGDLS, YYNGEE. CDR3 coding DNA: TGTGCCAGCAGCGTATCCAGTCACACAGATACGCAGTATTTT. Its translation is CASSVSSHTDTQYF.

This chain connects TRBV14 to TRBJ2-5; D might be TRBD2 (5 bases). The CDR3 sequence is 15 residues long. Trimming shortened V by 4 bases and J by 2 bases, and 14 bases separated the two germline ends. Germline V CDR1 and CDR2: SGHDN, FVKESK. The CDR3 DNA follows: TGTGCCAGCAGCCGATTGCGTGGAGGTCAAGAGACCCAGTACTTC. The encoded protein is CASSRLRGGQETQYF. The variable domain in full, with the rest retrieved from reference TRBV14 and TRBJ2-5, is EAGVTQFPSHSVIEKGQTVTLRCDPISGHDNLYWYRRVMGKEIKFLLHFVKESKQDESGMPNNRFLAERTGGTYSTLKVQPAELEDSGVYFCASSRLRGGQETQYFGPGTRLLVL.

This clone was seen only once. A read error may account for a junction end that differs from germline. V is TRBV6-6 and J is TRBJ2-7; a weak D match, TRBD1 (6 bases). The CDR3 runs to 15 residues. CDR1 and CDR2 from the germline V gene are MNHNY and SVGAGI (reference sequence). The CDR3: CTSSYSGQGINEQYF. Here the CDR3 DNA reads TGTACCAGCAGTTACTCGGGTCAGGGGATCAACGAGCAGTACTTC.

The rearrangement uses TRBV5-4 and TRBJ2-7, with a weak D call TRBD2 (6 bases). This CDR3 has 14 amino acids. Germline CDR1 reads SGHNT; CDR2 reads YYREEE (reference sequence). Trimming removed 4 bases at V and 3 bases at J, with 14 bases between. The CDR3 spells CASSAGWGVYEQYF. CDR3 DNA sequence: TGTGCCAGCAGCGCCGGTTGGGGGGTCTACGAGCAGTACTTC.

This rearrangement joins TRBV28 to TRBJ2-7; D gene uncertain. The CDR3 has 15 amino acids. CDR1 is MDHEN and CDR2 is SYDVKM in the germline V gene. Trimming took 5 bases from V and 0 from J, leaving 14 bases between them. The CDR3 bases are TGTGCCAGCAGTCCCTGGGGTGCGAACTCCTACGAGCAGTACTTC. Translation: CASSPWGANSYEQYF. Together with reference TRBV28 and TRBJ2-7, the CDR3 gives the full variable domain: DVKVTQSSRYLVKRTGEKVFLECVQDMDHENMFWYRQDPGLGLRLIYFSYDVKMKEKGDIPEGYSVSREKKERFSLILESASTNQTSMYLCASSPWGANSYEQYFGPGTRLTVT.

The J gene is TRBJ1-1, the V gene TRBV11-1; D is unresolved. The CDR3 is 15 amino acids. Per germline, CDR1 SGHAT and CDR2 FQDESV (reference sequence). Trimming took off 3 bases at V and 1 base at J, with 12 bases between the two ends. This CDR3 is CASSFDSVANTEAFF. The CDR3 DNA follows: TGTGCCAGCAGCTTCGATTCTGTCGCGAACACTGAAGCTTTCTTT. The variable domain in full, with the rest retrieved from reference TRBV11-1 and TRBJ1-1, is EAEVAQSPRYKITEKSQAVAFWCDPISGHATLYWYRQILGQGPELLVQFQDESVVDDSQLPKDRFSAERLKGVDSTLKIQPAELGDSAMYLCASSFDSVANTEAFFGQGTRLTVV.

This chain connects TRBV27 to TRBJ2-6; 14 nucleotides agree with TRBD2. The CDR3 runs 22 residues. Germline V gene lookup returns CDR1 MNHEY and CDR2 SMNVEV (reference sequence). Trimming took 5 bases from V and 1 from J; bases not matched to a gene: 16. The CDR3 loop is CASSANPGTSGRGGSGANVLTF. Written as DNA, the CDR3 is TGTGCCAGCAGTGCAAATCCCGGGACTAGCGGGAGAGGAGGGTCTGGGGCCAACGTCCTGACTTTC.

This clone was detected only a few times. This rearrangement joins TRBV27 to TRBJ2-2, with TRBD2 as a possible D gene (6 bases). Germline-derived CDR1 and CDR2 are MNHEY and SMNVEV (reference sequence). This CDR3 contains 20 residues. Trimming stripped 2 bases from V and 2 bases from J, with 24 bases between. The CDR3 DNA reads TGTGCCAGCAGTTTAAGCGGGCTAGCCTTTGACCTCTTCAACACCGGGGAGCTGTTTTTT. The encoded protein is CASSLSGLAFDLFNTGELFF.

The CDR3 DNA reads TGTGCCTGGACGGGGAACCACCAAGAGACCCAGTACTTC. Amino acids: CAWTGNHQETQYF. V and J are TRBV30 and TRBJ2-5; D is perhaps TRBD2 (5 bases). This CDR3 is 13 amino acids long. Trimming took off 4 bases at V and 0 bases at J, with 9 bases between the two ends. CDR1 and CDR2 (germline): GTSNPN, SVGIG (reference sequence).

The chain uses TRBV7-2 and TRBJ1-2; TRBD1 matches 7 bases. Germline CDR1 reads SGHTA; CDR2 reads FQGNSA. V shed 4 bases, J shed 8 bases, and the junction held 13 bases outside the gene matches. The CDR3 is 15 amino acids. The CDR3 DNA follows: TGTGCCAGCAGCTCGCCGGGACAGATGCCGTGGGGCTACACCTTC. Its translation: CASSSPGQMPWGYTF.

The rearrangement uses TRBV7-9 and TRBJ2-1, with 7 bases identical to TRBD1. V gave up 5 bases and J gave up 0 bases; unmatched junction bases: 7. Germline loops: CDR1 SEHNR, CDR2 FQNEAQ (reference sequence). The length of the CDR3 is 16 residues. The CDR3 region has the DNA TGTGCCAGCAGCGGTACAGGGGCTAGCTCCTACAATGAGCAGTTCTTC. Translation: CASSGTGASSYNEQFF.

There are many counts of this clone. This chain links TRBV7-2 with TRBJ2-7; tentatively, D is TRBD2 (5 bases). V lost 5 bases, J lost 7 bases, and 12 bases lay in between. The CDR3 is 12 residues long. Germline V gene lookup returns CDR1 SGHTA and CDR2 FQGNSA. CDR3 region: CASSTRSWEQYF. The CDR3 DNA sequence: TGTGCCAGCAGCACTAGGTCGTGGGAGCAGTACTTC.

The chain links TRBV5-6 to TRBJ2-5; D remains ambiguous. The CDR3 has 11 amino acids. The germline gives CDR1 SGHDT, CDR2 YYEEEE. V lost 2 bases and J lost 4, with 3 bases in between. The CDR3 protein is CASSFGETQYF. For the CDR3, the DNA is TGTGCCAGCAGCTTCGGAGAGACCCAGTACTTC. The whole variable domain, remainder taken from reference TRBV5-6 and TRBJ2-5, is DAGVTQSPTHLIKTRGQQVTLRCSPKSGHDTVSWYQQALGQGPQFIFQYYEEEERQRGNFPDRFSGHQFPNYSSELNVNALLLGDSALYLCASSFGETQYFGPGTRLLVL.

The rearrangement links TRBV11-2 to TRBJ1-2; possibly TRBD1 for D (6 bases). The V end was cut by 0 bases, the J end by 4 bases, with 15 bases between. Germline V CDR1 and CDR2: SGHAT, FQNNGV. The CDR3 extends over 16 amino acids. CDR3 DNA sequence: TGTGCCAGCAGCTTAGATCGGGGCAGGGGCAGCTATGGCTACACCTTC. Its protein is CASSLDRGRGSYGYTF.